This T cell receptor (beta chain) was recorded in a study of blood T cell repertoires in COVID-19. Study summary: The United States, Italy and Spain supplied acute and convalescent COVID-19 samples. T cells, B-cell-depleted T cells, or PBMCs provided the cDNA or gDNA that served as material.

This clone was observed a handful of times. Methods used by the authors: Amplifying reference gene primers gave estimates of nucleated cell counts. Sequencing was performed with immunoSEQ multiplex PCR; in TCRdb, only in-frame clones are kept and a portion is missing. V, J and clone size were drawn from that table, and D and trimming were deduced from the DNA. The sample carries some 69,000 clones, 75% to 90% recorded once. The V end lost 6 bases, the J end lost 5 bases, and 17 bases lay between the germline ends. Germline V gene data show CDR1 as SQVTM and CDR2 as ANQGSEA. The CDR3 has 14 amino acids.

V gene TRBV29-1 combines with J gene TRBJ2-1; tentatively, D is TRBD2 (6 bases). This TCR was sampled from a man older than 75 with active or convalescent COVID-19. What was sequenced was peripheral blood. The CDR3 DNA reads TGCAGCGTCGCGGGACGCTATGGGGACAATGAGCAGTTCTTC. Encoded protein: CSVAGRYGDNEQFF.